Listed below are T cell receptor beta chains from one sample, sequenced in a study of CD8 T cells in Susac syndrome. TCRdb recomputed calls from the immunoSEQ multiplex PCR reads with MiXCR, one row per CDR3 protein. The sample contains just over 150,000 distinct CDR3 sequences, about 95% of which appear only once. Sequencing used CD8+ T cells from PBMCs. These receptors were taken from a human donor with multiple sclerosis. Each CDR3 is given with its conserved first and last residue. The order of the fields is V gene, D gene, J gene, CDR3 length, clone size, CDR3 DNA, CDR3 protein. The D gene is left open where the match is weak. Clone sizes are given selectively: once, few, many, or a class where the clone is expanded.

V: TRBV30
D: TRBD2
J: TRBJ2-3
length: 13
size: -
DNA: TGTGCCTGGAGTACTAGCGGGGGTAGTCCGCAGTATTTT
CDR3: CAWSTSGGSPQYF

V: TRBV7-6
D: -
J: TRBJ2-5
length: 15
size: -
DNA: TGTGCCAGCAGCCTTAGCCGGCAGGGGGGGGAGACCCAGTACTTC
CDR3: CASSLSRQGGETQYF

V: TRBV2
D: -
J: TRBJ1-1
length: 13
size: -
DNA: TGTGCCAGCATAAATTGGGCGAACACTGAAGCTTTCTTT
CDR3: CASINWANTEAFF

V: TRBV15
D: TRBD1
J: TRBJ1-4
length: 16
size: -
DNA: TGTGCCACCAGCAGAGTTAGGGGACAGGGGAATGAAAAACTGTTTTTT
CDR3: CATSRVRGQGNEKLFF

V: TRBV20-1
D: -
J: TRBJ2-1
length: 9
size: -
DNA: TGCAGTGGCTCCGATGAGCAGTTCTTC
CDR3: CSGSDEQFF

V: TRBV6-1
D: -
J: TRBJ1-1
length: 15
size: -
DNA: TGTGCCAGCAGTGATTTAGACGGGATACGTACTGAAGCTTTCTTT
CDR3: CASSDLDGIRTEAFF

V: TRBV7-9
D: -
J: TRBJ1-2
length: 18
size: -
DNA: TGTGCCAGCAGCCTTAATGGGGGCGGAAACTTAGCTAACTATGGCTACACCTTC
CDR3: CASSLNGGGNLANYGYTF

V: TRBV12-3/TRBV12-4
D: -
J: TRBJ1-1
length: 14
size: -
DNA: TGTGCCAGCAGGCCGACGGGGGCGAACACTGAAGCTTTCTTT
CDR3: CASRPTGANTEAFF

V: TRBV12-5
D: -
J: TRBJ1-1
length: 12
size: -
DNA: TGTGCTAGTGGGGAATGGAACACTGAAGCTTTCTTT
CDR3: CASGEWNTEAFF

V: TRBV6-5
D: -
J: TRBJ2-2
length: 14
size: once
DNA: TGTGCCAGCAGTTACACGACCCGCACCGGGGAGCTGTTTTTT
CDR3: CASSYTTRTGELFF

V: TRBV6-5
D: -
J: TRBJ2-5
length: 13
size: -
DNA: TGTGCCAGCAGCGGGGCGTACCAAGAGACCCAGTACTTC
CDR3: CASSGAYQETQYF

V: TRBV29-1
D: -
J: TRBJ2-3
length: 14
size: -
DNA: TGCAGCGTTGAGTCTGGACGGACCACAGATACGCAGTATTTT
CDR3: CSVESGRTTDTQYF

V: TRBV29-1
D: TRBD2
J: TRBJ2-5
length: 16
size: -
DNA: TGCAGCGTTGAAGATGGGGCGGGGGATCCCCAAGAGACCCAGTACTTC
CDR3: CSVEDGAGDPQETQYF

V: TRBV4-1
D: TRBD1
J: TRBJ1-6
length: 16
size: -
DNA: TGCGCCAGCAGCCAAGAACAGGTACAGGGGATATTACCCCTCCACTTT
CDR3: CASSQEQVQGILPLHF

V: TRBV27
D: -
J: TRBJ2-1
length: 13
size: few
DNA: TGTGCCAGCAGTTTAGGCAGAGACAATGAGCAGTTCTTC
CDR3: CASSLGRDNEQFF

V: TRBV27
D: -
J: TRBJ2-3
length: 15
size: -
DNA: TGTGCCAGCAGTTTCTCCCCAAGGTCAGCAGATACGCAGTATTTT
CDR3: CASSFSPRSADTQYF

V: TRBV12-3/TRBV12-4
D: -
J: TRBJ2-7
length: 13
size: -
DNA: TGTGCCAGCAGTTGGTCAGGGCCCTACGAGCAGTACTTC
CDR3: CASSWSGPYEQYF

V: TRBV6-1
D: TRBD1
J: TRBJ1-2
length: 14
size: -
DNA: TGTGCCAGCAGTGATGACAGGGGTGACTATGGCTACACCTTC
CDR3: CASSDDRGDYGYTF

V: TRBV10-3
D: -
J: TRBJ2-7
length: 15
size: -
DNA: TGTGCCTCCTCCTACCCCTCGGGACACGTCTACGAGCAGTACTTC
CDR3: CASSYPSGHVYEQYF

V: TRBV12-3/TRBV12-4
D: -
J: TRBJ1-2
length: 15
size: -
DNA: TGTGCCAGCAGTTTAGGGCCAGGGGATGTGAATGGCTACACCTTC
CDR3: CASSLGPGDVNGYTF

V: TRBV10-2
D: -
J: TRBJ1-2
length: 13
size: -
DNA: TGCGCCAGCAGTGAGTGGGAGCGCTATGGCTACACCTTC
CDR3: CASSEWERYGYTF

V: TRBV29-1
D: TRBD2
J: TRBJ2-1
length: 14
size: -
DNA: TGCAGCGTTGAGGAGCGGGGGACCTACAATGAGCAGTTCTTC
CDR3: CSVEERGTYNEQFF

V: TRBV14
D: -
J: TRBJ2-7
length: 14
size: -
DNA: TGTGCCAGCAGCCATCCGGAGGGGAACTACGAGCAGTACTTC
CDR3: CASSHPEGNYEQYF

V: TRBV6-6
D: -
J: TRBJ2-1
length: 16
size: -
DNA: TGTGCCAGCAGTTACTCCCTAGCGAGGTCCTACAATGAGCAGTTCTTC
CDR3: CASSYSLARSYNEQFF

V: TRBV29-1
D: -
J: TRBJ2-5
length: 15
size: -
DNA: TGCAGCGTTGAAGCTTTAGGGGTGTACCAAGAGACCCAGTACTTC
CDR3: CSVEALGVYQETQYF

V: TRBV12-3/TRBV12-4
D: TRBD2
J: TRBJ2-1
length: 14
size: -
DNA: TGTGCCAGCTGGCAGACTAGCGGCTACAATGAGCAGTTCTTC
CDR3: CASWQTSGYNEQFF

V: TRBV24-1
D: -
J: TRBJ1-5
length: 13
size: -
DNA: TGTGCCACCAGAGCGGGGACCCAACAGCCCCAGCATTTT
CDR3: CATRAGTQQPQHF

V: TRBV20-1
D: -
J: TRBJ2-1
length: 13
size: -
DNA: TGCAGTGCTACGGCTGACGTGGTCAATGAGCAGTTCTTC
CDR3: CSATADVVNEQFF

V: TRBV19
D: -
J: TRBJ1-4
length: 15
size: -
DNA: TGTGCCAGTAGTATAACGGAGGGGCTTAATGAAAAACTGTTTTTT
CDR3: CASSITEGLNEKLFF

V: TRBV11-2
D: TRBD2
J: TRBJ2-5
length: 14
size: -
DNA: TGTGCCAGCAGCTTACTAGCGGGGGAAGAGACCCAGTACTTC
CDR3: CASSLLAGEETQYF

V: TRBV30
D: TRBD1
J: TRBJ1-5
length: 16
size: -
DNA: TGTGCCTGGAGTGGGGGATCTGGGACAGGGAATCAGCCCCAGCATTTT
CDR3: CAWSGGSGTGNQPQHF

V: TRBV7-6
D: TRBD2
J: TRBJ2-5
length: 17
size: once
DNA: TGTGCCAGCAGCTTAGCGAGTTCTGGCGGGGGGGAAGAGACCCAGTACTTC
CDR3: CASSLASSGGGEETQYF

V: TRBV7-9
D: -
J: TRBJ2-5
length: 11
size: -
DNA: TGTGCCAGCAGCTTAATGGAGACCCAGTACTTC
CDR3: CASSLMETQYF

V: TRBV15
D: TRBD1
J: TRBJ2-1
length: 14
size: -
DNA: TGTGCCACCAGCCCGTTGGGGACAGGCAATGAGCAGTTCTTC
CDR3: CATSPLGTGNEQFF

V: TRBV5-4
D: TRBD1
J: TRBJ1-1
length: 15
size: -
DNA: TGTGCCAGCAGCTGGGACAGGGTTACGAACACTGAAGCTTTCTTT
CDR3: CASSWDRVTNTEAFF

V: TRBV7-3
D: -
J: TRBJ2-3
length: 17
size: -
DNA: TGTGCCAGCAGCTTAGGCCCCACCGGGGGTCGGACAGATACGCAGTATTTT
CDR3: CASSLGPTGGRTDTQYF

V: TRBV29-1
D: -
J: TRBJ2-2
length: 12
size: -
DNA: TGCAGCGTTGGTTGGGCGGGCGGGGAGCTGTTTTTT
CDR3: CSVGWAGGELFF

V: TRBV29-1
D: -
J: TRBJ1-1
length: 15
size: -
DNA: TGCAGCGTTGAAGATGTGGATAACTTGAACACTGAAGCTTTCTTT
CDR3: CSVEDVDNLNTEAFF